The 32 T cell receptor beta chains given below trace back to one sample, sequenced in a study of T cell responses to AZD1222 COVID-19 vaccine. Some clones are missing from TCRdb's copy, which holds only in-frame ones; the method was immunoSEQ multiplex PCR. The profile shows under 140,000 clones, roughly 92% of them singletons. The input for sequencing was peripheral blood, taken 28 days after the second AZD1222 dose. The receptors originated from an adult who received the AZD1222 COVID-19 vaccine.

The rearrangement uses TRBV5-4 and TRBJ1-6; the match to TRBD1 covers 7 bases. Germline V lookup: CDR1 SGHNT, CDR2 YYREEE (reference sequence). After removal of 0 bases from V and 8 bases from J, the junction contained 8 bases not matched to a gene. The length of the CDR3 is 16 residues. The CDR3 loop is CASSLALGQVYSPLHF. The DNA for the CDR3 is TGTGCCAGCAGCTTGGCCTTAGGACAGGTCTATTCACCCCTCCACTTT. The full variable domain, rest sourced from reference TRBV5-4 and TRBJ1-6, is ETGVTQSPTHLIKTRGQQVTLRCSSQSGHNTVSWYQQALGQGPQFIFQYYREEENGRGNFPPRFSGLQFPNYSSELNVNALELDDSALYLCASSLALGQVYSPLHFGNGTRLTVT.

J is TRBJ2-7 and V is TRBV7-2, with 8 bases fitting TRBD2. The CDR3 spans 17 residues. Trimming removed 5 bases from V and 2 bases from J; junction bases left unmatched: 14. CDR1 and CDR2 (germline): SGHTA, FQGNSA. DNA for the CDR3: TGTGCCAGCAGCCGCCGAACCGGGACTAGGTGGGCCTACGAGCAGTACTTC. Its protein is CASSRRTGTRWAYEQYF.

Only one count was recorded for this clone. V usage is TRBV5-1 and J usage is TRBJ2-6; unclear D gene. This CDR3 is 16 amino acids long. Germline V gene data show CDR1 as SGHRS and CDR2 as YFSETQ. V was shortened by 2 bases and J by 0 bases, with 9 bases between the two germline ends. The CDR3 sequence is CASSFAGNSGANVLTF. The DNA for the CDR3 is TGCGCCAGCAGCTTCGCAGGAAACTCTGGGGCCAACGTCCTGACTTTC.

The rearrangement links TRBV27 to TRBJ1-2; perhaps TRBD1 as D (6 bases). V was cut by 6 bases and J by 4 bases, with 15 bases left in between. Germline values: CDR1 MNHEY, CDR2 SMNVEV (reference sequence). This CDR3 contains 14 residues. The CDR3 DNA reads TGTGCCAGCAGAATACAGGGATTAGGCTATGGCTACACCTTC. Translating it yields CASRIQGLGYGYTF.

This clone is a singleton in its sample. This chain connects TRBV5-1 to TRBJ2-3, with TRBD2 matching 10 bases. V was clipped by 2 bases and J by 0 bases; unmatched bases: 3. The CDR3 length is 16 residues. From germline, CDR1 is SGHRS and CDR2 YFSETQ. CDR3 in amino acids: CASSLGLADSTDTQYF. The CDR3 bases are TGCGCCAGCAGCTTAGGACTAGCGGATAGCACAGATACGCAGTATTTT.

This chain joins TRBV28 and TRBJ1-5, with 9 bases lining up with TRBD1. Germline-derived CDR1 and CDR2 are MDHEN and SYDVKM. J lost 4 bases, V lost 6 bases, and 7 bases had no gene match. This CDR3 has 15 residues. The CDR3 here is CASSPLGQGNQPQHF. The CDR3 coding sequence is TGTGCCAGCAGCCCTCTTGGACAGGGGAATCAGCCCCAGCATTTT.

This chain joins TRBV2 and TRBJ2-3, with 11 bases identical to TRBD2. From germline, CDR1 is SNHLY and CDR2 FYNNEI. The V gene end was trimmed by 5 bases and the J gene end by 9 bases; junction bases not matched to a gene: 7. There are 14 residues in the CDR3. The CDR3 DNA is TGTGCCAGCAGTATTAGCGGGGGGGCAGGGACGCAGTATTTT. Its translation is CASSISGGAGTQYF.

The chain links TRBV6-5 to TRBJ2-7; the match to TRBD2 covers 9 bases. Germline CDR1 and CDR2: MNHEY and SVGAGI. Trimming cost V 5 bases and J 5 bases; bases outside gene matches: 10. This CDR3 is 15 amino acids long. CDR3 sequence reads: CASSIEAGGLHEQYF. CDR3 sequence (DNA): TGTGCCAGCAGTATAGAGGCGGGGGGGCTCCACGAGCAGTACTTC.

This sequence joins TRBV27 and TRBJ1-1; no clear D gene. The germline CDR1 and CDR2 sequences are MNHEY and SMNVEV (reference sequence). Trimming took 5 bases from V and 0 from J, leaving 7 bases between them. The CDR3 loop spans 13 amino acids. CDR3 in amino acids: CASSPYMNTEAFF. The DNA of the CDR3 is TGTGCCAGCAGTCCGTATATGAACACTGAAGCTTTCTTT.

V is TRBV11-2 and J is TRBJ1-4, with D possibly matching TRBD1 (5 bases). V lost 5 bases and J 8 bases, leaving 15 bases between the germline ends. CDR1 and CDR2 from the germline V gene are SGHAT and FQNNGV. The CDR3 consists of 14 residues. The CDR3 region has the DNA TGTGCCAGCAGCCCGGGGCACTACTGGGAAAAACTGTTTTTT. It translates to CASSPGHYWEKLFF.

The chain joins TRBV7-3 to TRBJ1-1, with unresolved D. Trimming took off 4 bases at V and 1 base at J, with 10 bases between the two ends. This CDR3 comprises 14 residues. CDR1 and CDR2 (germline): SGHTA, FQGTGA. The CDR3 sequence: CASSSLGPNTEAFF. As DNA, the CDR3 is TGTGCCAGCAGCTCCCTTGGCCCGAACACTGAAGCTTTCTTT.

The chain carries TRBV5-1 and TRBJ2-2; 11 bases match TRBD1. Germline-derived CDR1 and CDR2 are SGHRS and YFSETQ. This CDR3 has 16 amino acids. Trimming took 3 bases from V and 6 from J; bases not matched to a gene: 7. The CDR3 DNA reads TGCGCCAGCAGCTCCCGGACAGGGGGCGCCTCCGGGGAGCTGTTTTTT. Encoded protein: CASSSRTGGASGELFF.

The J gene is TRBJ1-5, the V gene TRBV5-1; weak D call: TRBD1 (6 bases). V was shortened by 0 bases and J by 2 bases, with 12 bases between the two germline ends. Germline CDR1 and CDR2: SGHRS and YFSETQ. CDR3 length equals 16 residues. CDR3 protein: CASSLEGGKGNQPQHF. CDR3 nucleotides: TGCGCCAGCAGCTTGGAAGGGGGGAAGGGCAATCAGCCCCAGCATTTT.

The chain carries TRBV9 and TRBJ2-3; TRBD1 might be the D (6 bases). Trimming removed 2 bases at V and 2 bases at J, with 12 bases between. In germline, CDR1 is SGDLS, CDR2 YYNGEE. CDR3 length equals 15 residues. As DNA, the CDR3 is TGTGCCAGCAGCGTCACCGGACAGCCCACAGATACGCAGTATTTT. Residues: CASSVTGQPTDTQYF. Based on the CDR3 plus reference TRBV9 and TRBJ2-3, the full variable domain is DSGVTQTPKHLITATGQRVTLRCSPRSGDLSVYWYQQSLDQGLQFLIQYYNGEERAKGNILERFSAQQFPDLHSELNLSSLELGDSALYFCASSVTGQPTDTQYFGPGTRLTVL.

This chain joins TRBV7-9 and TRBJ1-4; no clear D gene. CDR1 SEHNR and CDR2 FQNEAQ come from the germline V gene (reference sequence). Trimming cost V 6 bases and J 8 bases, with 16 bases left between them. The CDR3 runs to 14 residues. Written as DNA, the CDR3 is TGTGCCAGCAGTTCTGGCGCCTTGCGAGAAAAACTGTTTTTT. It translates to CASSSGALREKLFF.

The chain uses TRBV5-5 and TRBJ1-2, with D tentatively TRBD1 (5 bases). V lost 3 bases and J lost 4, with 16 bases in between. The CDR3 has 15 amino acids. CDR1 is SGHKS, CDR2 YYEKEE, per germline (reference sequence). The CDR3 region is CASSWAPTALYGYTF. CDR3 sequence (DNA): TGTGCCAGCAGCTGGGCCCCGACAGCGCTCTATGGCTACACCTTC.

The chain employs TRBV19 and TRBJ2-1; tentatively, D is TRBD1 or TRBD2 (5 bases each). The V gene's germline CDR1 is LNHDA and CDR2 SQIVND (reference sequence). Trimming removed 5 bases from V and 8 bases from J, with 10 bases in between. The CDR3 is made up of 12 amino acids. This CDR3 is CASSVRGHEQFF. DNA of the CDR3: TGTGCCAGTAGTGTGAGGGGCCATGAGCAGTTCTTC.

The genes are TRBV27 and TRBJ1-2, with TRBD1 as a possible D gene (6 bases). Germline V CDR1 and CDR2: MNHEY, SMNVEV (reference sequence). The CDR3 consists of 15 residues. V lost 8 bases to trimming and J lost 3 bases, with 19 bases between them. CDR3 in amino acids: CASRRARGLDYGYTF. CDR3 sequence (DNA): TGTGCCAGCCGTAGGGCCAGGGGATTGGACTATGGCTACACCTTC.

This sequence joins TRBV6-5 and TRBJ1-6, with D hard to call. V was cut by 11 bases and J by 9 bases, with 17 bases left in between. The CDR3 is made up of 13 amino acids. CDR1 MNHEY and CDR2 SVGAGI come from the germline V gene. The CDR3 DNA sequence: TGTGCCGCGAGACCCCAAACTACTTCACCCCTCCACTTT. Amino acids: CAARPQTTSPLHF.

The chain recombines TRBV5-5 with TRBJ1-4; D is uncertain. Germline CDR1 is SGHKS and CDR2 is YYEKEE (reference sequence). Between the trimmed V and J ends, which lost 4 bases and 3 bases, there was a span of 10 bases. The CDR3 is made up of 14 amino acids. This chain's CDR3 is CASSPPPPNEKLFF. The CDR3 DNA sequence: TGTGCCAGCAGCCCGCCCCCGCCTAATGAAAAACTGTTTTTT.

The chain couples TRBV29-1 to TRBJ1-1; TRBD1 agrees at 8 bases. Germline values: CDR1 SQVTM, CDR2 ANQGSEA. The V and J ends lost 8 bases and 4 bases, in that order; junction bases with no gene match: 9. The CDR3 runs to 13 residues. CDR3 region: CSSSQGAPTEAFF. The CDR3 nucleotides are TGCAGCTCCTCTCAGGGGGCGCCCACTGAAGCTTTCTTT.

CDR3 protein: CASSSTNYGYTF. The CDR3 bases are TGTGCCAGTAGTTCTACTAACTATGGCTACACCTTC. The chain carries TRBV19 and TRBJ1-2; no reliable D call. Trimming took off 5 bases at V and 0 bases at J, with 4 bases between the two ends. Germline V gene lookup returns CDR1 LNHDA and CDR2 SQIVND (reference sequence). This CDR3 spans 12 amino acids.

The rearrangement joins TRBV7-9 to TRBJ2-7, with 7 bases aligning to TRBD1. V was clipped by 5 bases and J by 4 bases; unmatched bases: 8. This CDR3 spans 14 amino acids. Germline loops: CDR1 SEHNR, CDR2 FQNEAQ (reference sequence). DNA of the CDR3: TGTGCCAGCAGCGTCTCGGGACAGAATTACGAGCAGTACTTC. Translated: CASSVSGQNYEQYF.

The chain uses TRBV5-1 and TRBJ1-2, with D maybe TRBD1 (5 bases). The length of the CDR3 is 15 residues. V was shortened by 3 bases and J by 7 bases, with 19 bases between the two germline ends. Per the germline V gene, CDR1 is SGHRS and CDR2 is YFSETQ. CDR3 loop: CASSSLVAREGGYTF. As DNA, the CDR3 is TGCGCCAGCAGCTCGTTGGTTGCCAGGGAGGGTGGCTACACCTTC.

The chain couples TRBV18 to TRBJ1-5; maybe TRBD1 (6 bases). Germline V gives CDR1 KGHSH, CDR2 LQKENI. V gave up 3 bases and J gave up 6 bases, with 15 bases separating them. The CDR3 extends over 15 amino acids. The chain's CDR3 is CASSPQQARGQPQHF. CDR3 bases: TGTGCCAGCTCACCTCAACAGGCCAGGGGTCAGCCCCAGCATTTT.

The chain couples TRBV29-1 to TRBJ2-7, with 8 bases matching TRBD1. There are 13 residues in the CDR3. CDR1 is SQVTM and CDR2 is ANQGSEA in the germline V gene. V was clipped by 4 bases and J by 6 bases; unmatched bases: 8. The CDR3 region is CSVAGQGQGEQYF. The CDR3 bases are TGCAGCGTTGCTGGACAGGGTCAGGGCGAGCAGTACTTC.

J is TRBJ2-7 and V is TRBV18, with D possibly matching TRBD1 (6 bases). Per germline, CDR1 KGHSH and CDR2 LQKENI. This CDR3 comprises 14 residues. The germline V and J ends were trimmed by 3 bases and 5 bases, with 14 bases remaining between them. CDR3 amino acids: CASSPVGRGNEQYF. In DNA, the CDR3 is TGTGCCAGCTCACCGGTTGGCAGGGGCAACGAGCAGTACTTC.

The rearrangement joins TRBV11-2 to TRBJ2-5, with D possibly matching TRBD1 (6 bases). Trimming shortened V by 1 base and J by 5 bases, and 8 bases separated the two germline ends. Germline V lookup: CDR1 SGHAT, CDR2 FQNNGV. This CDR3 is built from 13 residues. CDR3: CASSLVTGETQYF. Here the CDR3 DNA reads TGTGCCAGCAGCTTAGTTACAGGGGAGACCCAGTACTTC.

This clone was detected only once. This chain connects TRBV5-4 to TRBJ2-1; 12 positions match TRBD2. V lost 5 bases to trimming and J lost 6 bases; unmatched junction nucleotides: 0. The CDR3 totals 13 residues. Germline V gene sequence: CDR1 SGHNT, CDR2 YYREEE (reference sequence). The CDR3 sequence is CASRLAGGNEQFF. The CDR3 DNA follows: TGTGCCAGCAGACTAGCGGGGGGCAATGAGCAGTTCTTC.

The chain links TRBV6-6 to TRBJ1-4; D call uncertain. V shed 3 bases and J shed 8 bases, with 10 bases lying between them. This CDR3 has 13 residues. Germline CDR1 reads MNHNY; CDR2 reads SVGAGI (reference sequence). As DNA, the CDR3 is TGTGCCAGCAGTTATGGGGTCGGCGAAAAACTGTTTTTT. It is translated as CASSYGVGEKLFF.

V gene TRBV6-2 or TRBV6-3 combines with J gene TRBJ1-1; TRBD1 matches 8 bases. The V segment lost 6 bases and the J segment 1 base; nucleotides outside the gene matches: 7. This CDR3 spans 15 amino acids. The germline V gene encodes CDR1 MNHEY and CDR2 SVGEGT. CDR3 in amino acids: CASSLRGQANTEAFF. The CDR3 nucleotides are TGTGCCAGCAGCCTGCGGGGACAGGCGAACACTGAAGCTTTCTTT.

V usage is TRBV6-5 and J usage is TRBJ1-2; 8 bases align to TRBD1. V shed 7 bases and J 4 bases; nucleotides not matched to a gene: 8. Looked up from germline, CDR1 is MNHEY and CDR2 is SVGAGI. CDR3 length: 14 residues. This CDR3 is CASTQGQEFYGYTF. In nucleotides, the CDR3 is TGTGCCAGCACCCAGGGACAGGAGTTCTATGGCTACACCTTC.